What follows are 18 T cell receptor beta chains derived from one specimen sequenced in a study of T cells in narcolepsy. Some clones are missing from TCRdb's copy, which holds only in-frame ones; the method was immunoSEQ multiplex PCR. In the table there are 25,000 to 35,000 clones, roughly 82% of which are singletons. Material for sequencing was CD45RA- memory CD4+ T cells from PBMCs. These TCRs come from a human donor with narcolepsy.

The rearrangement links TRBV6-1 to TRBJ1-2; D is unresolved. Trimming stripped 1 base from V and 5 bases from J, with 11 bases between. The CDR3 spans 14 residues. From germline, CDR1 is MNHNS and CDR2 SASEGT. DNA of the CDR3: TGTGCCAGCAGTGAAGGCAGAAGGCTTTATGGCTACACCTTC. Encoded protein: CASSEGRRLYGYTF.

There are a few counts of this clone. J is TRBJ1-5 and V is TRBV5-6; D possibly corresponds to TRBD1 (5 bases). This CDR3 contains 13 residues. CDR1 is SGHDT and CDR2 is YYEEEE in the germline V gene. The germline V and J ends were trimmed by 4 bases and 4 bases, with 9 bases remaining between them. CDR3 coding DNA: TGTGCCAGCAGCCGTAACAGGAATCAGCCCCAGCATTTT. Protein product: CASSRNRNQPQHF.

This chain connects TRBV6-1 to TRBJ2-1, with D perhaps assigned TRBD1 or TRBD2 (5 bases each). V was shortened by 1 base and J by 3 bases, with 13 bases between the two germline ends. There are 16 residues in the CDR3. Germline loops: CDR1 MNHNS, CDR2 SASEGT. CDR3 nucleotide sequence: TGTGCCAGCAGTGAAGTTGGGGGAGTGAGCTACAATGAGCAGTTCTTC. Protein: CASSEVGGVSYNEQFF.

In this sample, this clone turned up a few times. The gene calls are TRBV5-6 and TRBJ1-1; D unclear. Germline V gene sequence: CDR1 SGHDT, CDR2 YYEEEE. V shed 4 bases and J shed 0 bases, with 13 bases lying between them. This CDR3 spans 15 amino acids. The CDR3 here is CASSLPREMNTEAFF. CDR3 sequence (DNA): TGTGCCAGCAGCCTCCCACGGGAGATGAACACTGAAGCTTTCTTT.

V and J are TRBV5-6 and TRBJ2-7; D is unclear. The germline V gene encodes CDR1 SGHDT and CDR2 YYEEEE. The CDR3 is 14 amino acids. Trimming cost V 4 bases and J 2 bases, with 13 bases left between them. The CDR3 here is CASSRRLGTYEQYF. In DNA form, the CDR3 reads TGTGCCAGCAGCCGCCGGCTGGGGACCTACGAGCAGTACTTC.

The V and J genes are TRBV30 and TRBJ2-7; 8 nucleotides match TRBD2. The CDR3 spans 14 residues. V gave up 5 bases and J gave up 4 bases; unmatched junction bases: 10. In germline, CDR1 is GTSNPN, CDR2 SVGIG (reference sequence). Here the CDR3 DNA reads TGTGCCTGGGTACCGGGACTAGTGATATACGAGCAGTACTTC. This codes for CAWVPGLVIYEQYF.

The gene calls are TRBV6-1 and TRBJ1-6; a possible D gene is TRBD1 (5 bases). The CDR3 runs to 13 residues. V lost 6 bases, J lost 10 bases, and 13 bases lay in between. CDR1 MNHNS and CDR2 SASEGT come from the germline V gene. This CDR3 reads CASRDKGLSPLHF. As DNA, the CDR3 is TGTGCCAGCAGAGATAAGGGACTCTCACCCCTCCACTTT.

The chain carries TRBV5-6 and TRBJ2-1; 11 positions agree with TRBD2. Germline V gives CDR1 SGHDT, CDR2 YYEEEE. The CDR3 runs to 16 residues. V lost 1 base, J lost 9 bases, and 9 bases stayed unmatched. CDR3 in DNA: TGTGCCAGCAGCTTGAGGGGGACTAGCGGACGTATTGAGCAGTTCTTC. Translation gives CASSLRGTSGRIEQFF.

CDR3 sequence reads: CASSGGVRNTIYF. The CDR3 DNA reads TGTGCCAGCAGTGGGGGGGTAAGGAACACCATATATTTT. The J gene is TRBJ1-3, the V gene TRBV2, with D possibly being TRBD1 (5 bases). The germline CDR1 and CDR2 sequences are SNHLY and FYNNEI. V lost 4 bases and J lost 7, with 11 bases in between. CDR3 length: 13 amino acids. Full variable domain (missing parts from reference TRBV2 and TRBJ1-3): EPEVTQTPSHQVTQMGQEVILRCVPISNHLYFYWYRQILGQKVEFLVSFYNNEISEKSEIFDDQFSVERPDGSNFTLKIRSTKLEDSAMYFCASSGGVRNTIYFGEGSWLTVV.

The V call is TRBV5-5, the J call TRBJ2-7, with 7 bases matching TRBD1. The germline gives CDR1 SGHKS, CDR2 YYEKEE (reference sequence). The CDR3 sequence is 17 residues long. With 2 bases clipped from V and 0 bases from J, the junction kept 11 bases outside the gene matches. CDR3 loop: CASSFQPVGDSSYEQYF. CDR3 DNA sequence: TGTGCCAGCAGCTTTCAACCCGTGGGGGACAGCTCCTACGAGCAGTACTTC.

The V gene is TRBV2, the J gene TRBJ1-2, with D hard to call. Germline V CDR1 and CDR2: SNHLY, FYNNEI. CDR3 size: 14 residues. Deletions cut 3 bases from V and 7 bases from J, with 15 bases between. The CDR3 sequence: CASSDVVPTIGYTF. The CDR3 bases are TGTGCCAGCAGTGATGTGGTTCCCACTATTGGCTACACCTTC.

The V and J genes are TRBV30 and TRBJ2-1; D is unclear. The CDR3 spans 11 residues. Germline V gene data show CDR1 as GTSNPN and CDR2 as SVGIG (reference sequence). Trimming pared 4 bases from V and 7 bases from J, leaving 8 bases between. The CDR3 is CAWTSSNEQFF. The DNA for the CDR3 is TGTGCCTGGACTAGTTCGAATGAGCAGTTCTTC.

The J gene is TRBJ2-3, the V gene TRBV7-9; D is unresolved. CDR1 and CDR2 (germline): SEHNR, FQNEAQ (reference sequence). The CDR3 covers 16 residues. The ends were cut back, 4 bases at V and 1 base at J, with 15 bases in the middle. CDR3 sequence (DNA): TGTGCCAGCAGCTCCCTCCTCGGGCAGGGCACAGATACGCAGTATTTT. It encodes CASSSLLGQGTDTQYF.

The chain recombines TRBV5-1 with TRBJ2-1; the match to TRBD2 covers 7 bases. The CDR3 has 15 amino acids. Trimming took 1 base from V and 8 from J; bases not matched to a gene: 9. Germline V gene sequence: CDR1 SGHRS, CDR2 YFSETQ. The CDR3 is CASSLFGGSGDEQFF. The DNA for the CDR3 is TGCGCCAGCAGCTTGTTCGGGGGGAGTGGCGATGAGCAGTTCTTC.

CDR3 bases: TGTGCCACCAGCAGAGCCTGGCCCGTGGGAAATGAGCAGTTCTTC. Encoded protein: CATSRAWPVGNEQFF. V and J are TRBV15 and TRBJ2-1, with no clear D. This CDR3 region has 15 residues. CDR1 is LNHNV, CDR2 YYDKDF, per germline (reference sequence). Trimming took 1 base from V and 7 from J, leaving 14 bases between them.

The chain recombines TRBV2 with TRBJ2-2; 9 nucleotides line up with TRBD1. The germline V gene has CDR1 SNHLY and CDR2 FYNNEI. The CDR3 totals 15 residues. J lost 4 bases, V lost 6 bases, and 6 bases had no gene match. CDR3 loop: CASRTGGAGTGELFF. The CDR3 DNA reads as TGTGCCAGCAGAACAGGGGGCGCTGGCACCGGGGAGCTGTTTTTT.

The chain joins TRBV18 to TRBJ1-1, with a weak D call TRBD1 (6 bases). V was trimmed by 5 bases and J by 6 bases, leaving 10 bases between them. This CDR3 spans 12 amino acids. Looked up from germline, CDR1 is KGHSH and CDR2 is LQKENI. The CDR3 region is CASSSTGPEAFF. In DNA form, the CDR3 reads TGTGCCAGCTCATCGACAGGTCCTGAAGCTTTCTTT.

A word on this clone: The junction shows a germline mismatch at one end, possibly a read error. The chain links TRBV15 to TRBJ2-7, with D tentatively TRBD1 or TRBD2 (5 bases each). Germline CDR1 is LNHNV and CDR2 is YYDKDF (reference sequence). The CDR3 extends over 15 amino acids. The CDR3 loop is CASSMQGGGSYEQYF. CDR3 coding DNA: TGTGCCTCCAGCATGCAAGGTGGGGGCTCCTACGAGCAGTACTTC.